Below are 29 T cell receptor beta chains sequenced from a single sample in a study of regulatory T cells after allogeneic stem cell transplantation listed by TCRdb under 2018. What this sample's time point label stands for: 30 days after allogeneic hematopoietic stem cell transplantation. The sample was run on an Illumina MiSeq. After the RNA was reverse transcribed with the SMARTer RACE cDNA Amplification kit, the TCR beta CDR3 region was amplified. Starting from the raw public reads, TCRdb applied fastp trimming at Q25, assembled clones with MiXCR and retained in-frame beta chains. Rows with a matching CDR3 protein are joined into one entry that keeps the most common DNA and genes. Here the sample has thousands of distinct CDR3 sequences; roughly 96% occur a single time. The biggest ten clones account for around 42% of the sample. Sequenced here: sorted CD4+ T cells from blood (whether regulatory or conventional is not recorded), sampled 30 days after allogeneic stem cell transplant. These receptors were obtained from a human patient who had an allogeneic stem cell transplant, so the T cells may come from the graft donor.

As to this clonotype: A read error is likely, as this CDR3 ends without the conserved phenylalanine or tryptophan. The limits of the CDR3 on the DNA are not certain, so only TCRdb's listed CDR3 is given. The chain uses TRBV18 and TRBJ1-2; the D segment call TRBD1 is taken from the table without a DNA check. The CDR3 extends over 14 residues, inclusive of both ends. CDR1 and CDR2 (germline): KGHSH, LQKENI. The CDR3 spells CASSSSDRGTAYAL.

Concerning this clonotype: No conserved phenylalanine or tryptophan ends this CDR3, so it is likely a read error. The chain couples TRBV20-1 to TRBJ2-5; 7 nucleotides line up with TRBD2. CDR1 DFQATT and CDR2 SNEGSKA come from the germline V gene (reference sequence). The CDR3 is made up of 15 amino acids. The CDR3 DNA sequence: TGCAAGACCGCACCGGCTAGCGGCGACCAAGAGGCGCAGTACTAC. Encoded protein: CKTAPASGDQEAQYY.

This clonotype was recorded once. The junction departs from the called germline gene at one end, perhaps through a read error. V and J are TRBV20-1 and TRBJ2-2; tentatively, D is TRBD2 (6 bases). Germline lookup yields CDR1 DFQATT and CDR2 SNEGSKA (reference sequence). The length of the CDR3 is 14 residues. This CDR3 is CSTLARENPEELFF. CDR3 coding DNA: TGCAGCACCCTAGCGCGAGAGAACCCCGAGGAGCTGTTCTTC.

Concerning this clonotype itself: One end of the junction varies from germline; a read error may be responsible. The rearrangement links TRBV11-2 to TRBJ2-7; D is ambiguous. The CDR3 has 15 amino acids. Germline V gene data show CDR1 as SGHAT and CDR2 as FQNNGV. DNA of the CDR3: TGTGGCGGCAGCTTAGACCCATGGGATCACAACGAGCAGCACTTC. Translation: CGGSLDPWDHNEQHF.

Concerning this clonotype itself: The junction does not match germline at one end; this may be a read error. This sequence joins TRBV5-1 and TRBJ1-2, with D possibly being TRBD1 (6 bases). The CDR3 totals 15 residues. Germline assignment: CDR1 SGHRS and CDR2 YFSETQ. The DNA for the CDR3 is TGCGCCAGCAGCTTAAGGGGGGACGCGGATTATGGCTACAACTTC. This gives the protein CASSLRGDADYGYNF.

About this clonotype: An end of the junction differs from the germline gene, which may be a read error. The V call is TRBV18, the J call TRBJ1-2, with TRBD1 matching 10 bases. Looked up from germline, CDR1 is KGHSH and CDR2 is LQKENI. CDR3 size: 14 residues. This CDR3 reads CASSSPDRGTGYYF. The CDR3 nucleotides read TGTGCCAGCTCCTCCCCGGACAGGGGGACTGGCTACTACTTC.

CDR3 in DNA: TGTGCCTGCATGACCCGGGCGGGAGGGCCTGGTGAGCAGTTCTTC. Protein sequence: CACMTRAGGPGEQFF. The chain recombines TRBV6-5 with TRBJ2-1, with 9 positions matching TRBD2. Trimming removed 11 bases from V and 9 bases from J; junction bases left unmatched: 17. Germline V gene sequence: CDR1 MNHEY, CDR2 SVGAGI. The CDR3 contains 15 residues.

This rearrangement joins TRBV20-1 to TRBJ2-2; 7 bases are a match to TRBD1. CDR1 and CDR2 from the germline V gene are DFQATT and SNEGSKA (reference sequence). The junction had 24 bases not matched to a gene; V was cut back by 1 base and J by 13 bases. The CDR3 runs to 18 residues. The CDR3 spells CSARGGLDRTGGTGSLFF. Here the CDR3 DNA reads TGCAGTGCTAGAGGGGGCCTGGACAGGACAGGCGGCACCGGGTCGCTGTTTTTT.

The genes are TRBV20-1 and TRBJ2-5, with D possibly TRBD2 on 5 matching bases. The germline V gene has CDR1 DFQATT and CDR2 SNEGSKA (reference sequence). The CDR3 is 15 amino acids. Trimming removed 6 bases at V and 0 bases at J, with 17 bases between. The CDR3 spells CSAAPMSGDQETQYF. In nucleotides, the CDR3 is TGCAGTGCCGCGCCGATGAGCGGCGACCAAGAGACCCAGTACTTC.

J is TRBJ1-5 and V is TRBV5-8, with no clear D. CDR1 is SGHTS, CDR2 YDEGEE, per germline. Between the trimmed V and J ends, which lost 8 bases and 5 bases, there was a span of 20 bases. The CDR3 contains 15 residues. CDR3 in amino acids: CASILPRSRYQPQHF. The CDR3 DNA reads as TGTGCCAGTATCTTGCCTCGTTCCCGCTATCAGCCCCAGCATTTT.

J is TRBJ2-7 and V is TRBV5-1; 9 bases line up with TRBD1. The germline gives CDR1 SGHRS, CDR2 YFSETQ. CDR3 length equals 16 residues. V lost 10 bases to trimming and J lost 1 base; unmatched junction nucleotides: 15. The CDR3 bases are TGCGCCCGAAGCCGAACCGGCGGGACAGGGTCCTACGAGCAGTACTTC. As protein: CARSRTGGTGSYEQYF.

Remarks on this clonotype: One end of the junction varies from germline; a read error may be responsible. The chain has TRBV5-1 and TRBJ2-7; TRBD2 matches at 8 bases. Germline values: CDR1 SGHRS, CDR2 YFSETQ. The CDR3 has 15 amino acids. CDR3 DNA sequence: TGCGCCAGCTGCTTGCTAGCGGGCTCCATGTACGCGCAGTACTTC. Translating gives CASCLLAGSMYAQYF. Together with reference TRBV5-1 and TRBJ2-7, the CDR3 gives the full variable domain: KAGVTQTPRYLIKTRGQQVTLSCSPISGHRSVSWYQQTPGQGLQFLFEYFSETQRNKGNFPGRFSGRQFSNSRSEMNVSTLELGDSALYLCASCLLAGSMYAQYFGPGTRLTVT.

V gene TRBV20-1 combines with J gene TRBJ2-5, with D possibly matching TRBD2 (6 bases). The germline CDR1 and CDR2 sequences are DFQATT and SNEGSKA (reference sequence). The CDR3 is 15 residues long. The CDR3 sequence is CAAARTGGAQDAQYF. The DNA for the CDR3 is TGCGCTGCCGCCCGGACGGGCGGGGCCCAAGATGCCCAGTACTTC.

Concerning this clonotype itself: It is likely a read error, because the conserved phenylalanine at the end of the CDR3 is missing. The DNA is omitted, as the CDR3 cannot be located on it reliably, and the CDR3 follows TCRdb's listing. The chain is built from TRBV5-1 and TRBJ1-2. Per the germline V gene, CDR1 is SGHRS and CDR2 is YFSETQ. The CDR3 totals 15 residues, both ends included. This CDR3 is CASSVREDTDYGYNY.

Worth noting for this clonotype: Sequence at one end of the junction differs from germline and may be a read error. This chain links TRBV5-1 with TRBJ1-2; TRBD1 agrees at 7 bases. Germline values: CDR1 SGHRS, CDR2 YFSETQ. There are 14 residues in the CDR3. CDR3 sequence reads: CASSLQGGNYDYSF. Here the CDR3 DNA reads TGCGCCAGCAGCTTGCAGGGGGGGAACTATGACTACTCCTTC.

In regard to this clonotype: One end of the junction is discordant with germline, which a read error may explain. This chain connects TRBV5-1 to TRBJ2-7, with 8 bases fitting TRBD1. CDR1 and CDR2 from the germline V gene are SGHRS and YFSETQ. CDR3 length equals 16 residues. This CDR3 reads CASSVTAGTGSYDQYF. CDR3 DNA sequence: TGCGCCAGCAGCGTAACCGCGGGGACAGGATCCTACGACCAGTACTTC.

Of note for this clonotype: The junction departs from the called germline gene at one end, perhaps through a read error. J is TRBJ1-4 and V is TRBV6-5; TRBD1 matches 7 bases. CDR3 size: 14 residues. Germline CDR1 is MNHEY and CDR2 is SVGAGI. The CDR3 DNA reads TGTGCCAGCAGAAGACAGGGAACTGATGAACAACTGTTTTTT. It yields the protein CASRRQGTDEQLFF.

Turning to this clonotype: At one end the junction does not follow the germline gene, possibly because of a read error. The V gene is TRBV11-2, the J gene TRBJ2-7; a possible D gene is TRBD1 (6 bases). The CDR3 runs 15 residues. Germline CDR1 SGHAT, CDR2 FQNNGV. CDR3 loop: CASSFAPGATYEQYF. DNA of the CDR3: TGTGCCAGCAGCTTCGCCCCAGGGGCTACCTACGAACAGTACTTC.

The rearrangement joins TRBV20-1 to TRBJ2-7, with TRBD2 matching over 8 bases. V was clipped by 5 bases and J by 3 bases; unmatched bases: 9. Germline V gives CDR1 DFQATT, CDR2 SNEGSKA (reference sequence). The CDR3 covers 14 residues. CDR3 DNA: TGCAGTGCTGAAGGCACGGGAGGGTTCTACGAGCAGTACTTC. Translation: CSAEGTGGFYEQYF.

The genes are TRBV5-1 and TRBJ2-7; TRBD2 matches at 8 bases. Germline loops: CDR1 SGHRS, CDR2 YFSETQ. This CDR3 spans 15 amino acids. The V and J ends lost 1 base and 5 bases, in that order; junction bases with no gene match: 8. CDR3 nucleotides: TGCGCCAGCAGCTTGCGAGCGGGAGCCAGGGACGAGCAGTACTTC. Its translation is CASSLRAGARDEQYF.

Worth noting for this clonotype: One junction end disagrees with the germline gene, perhaps due to a read error. The rearrangement uses TRBV18 and TRBJ1-2; D uncertain. This CDR3 is 11 amino acids long. CDR1 is KGHSH, CDR2 LQKENI, per germline. CDR3 bases: TGCGCCAGCGCACGGAATGAGGGCCTTTCCTTC. Its translation: CASARNEGLSF.

A word on this clonotype: One end of the junction fails to match germline, which may point to a read error. This chain uses TRBV5-5 with TRBJ2-1; possibly TRBD2 for D (6 bases). The end of the DNA aligns better with TRBJ2-7, so the J call may be wrong. The CDR3 spans 16 residues. Per the germline V gene, CDR1 is SGHKS and CDR2 is YYEKEE (reference sequence). The CDR3 loop is CASSLVARGAYNEQYF. CDR3 DNA sequence: TGCGCCAGCAGCTTGGTCGCGCGGGGCGCCTACAATGAGCAGTACTTC.

Comment on this clonotype: The junction departs from the called germline gene at one end, perhaps through a read error. The chain employs TRBV29-1 and TRBJ2-1; 10 bases are a match to TRBD1. The CDR3 extends over 16 amino acids. Germline lookup yields CDR1 SQVTM and CDR2 ANQGSEA. In nucleotides, the CDR3 is TGCGGCGTGAGCCCCGCGACAGGGGGCTCCTACAATGAACAGTTCTTC. Its translation: CGVSPATGGSYNEQFF.

Notes on this clonotype: The junction and the germline gene differ at one end; a read error may be behind it. The V and J genes are TRBV20-1 and TRBJ1-2, with a possible D match to TRBD1 (5 bases). This CDR3 region has 16 residues. CDR1 DFQATT and CDR2 SNEGSKA come from the germline V gene (reference sequence). DNA for the CDR3: TGCTGTGCTAGATCCGTCTCAGGGATGCTTAACTATGGCTACACCTTC. The encoded protein is CCARSVSGMLNYGYTF.

To note about this clonotype: This CDR3 is missing its conserved last phenylalanine or tryptophan, likely due to a read error. The rearrangement uses TRBV6-5 and TRBJ2-4, with TRBD1 as a possible D gene (7 bases). CDR3 length: 13 amino acids. Germline CDR1 is MNHEY and CDR2 is SVGAGI. Here the CDR3 DNA reads TGTGCCAGCAGTCAGGGGGGCAAAGACATGCAGTACCTC. Amino acid sequence: CASSQGGKDMQYL.

Notes on this clonotype: The conserved closing phenylalanine or tryptophan is absent in this CDR3, likely reflecting a read error. The chain carries TRBV5-1 and TRBJ1-4; TRBD1 is a possible D gene (5 bases). The germline V gene has CDR1 SGHRS and CDR2 YFSETQ. This CDR3 contains 14 residues. The V end was cut by 3 bases, the J end by 3 bases, with 9 bases between. The DNA for the CDR3 is TGCGCCAGCAGCTCCGGGGCGTCTAATGAAAAACTGTTTGTG. Translation gives CASSSGASNEKLFV.

This clonotype was counted a few times. An end of the junction does not agree with germline; a read error may underlie this. This chain joins TRBV7-3 and TRBJ2-1; D might be TRBD1 (5 bases). The tail of the sequence fits TRBJ2-7 better, so the J call may be wrong. In germline, CDR1 is SGHTA, CDR2 FQGTGA. The CDR3 spans 15 residues. In DNA, the CDR3 is TGTGCCAGCAGTTTAACAGGCCCATATTACAATGAGCAGTACTTC. It specifies CASSLTGPYYNEQYF.

The chain has TRBV20-1 and TRBJ2-2, with a possible D match to TRBD1 (6 bases). The CDR3 length is 18 residues. Per the germline V gene, CDR1 is DFQATT and CDR2 is SNEGSKA (reference sequence). The chain's CDR3 is CIVCGGRDKTGGSEELFF. Here the CDR3 DNA reads TGCATTGTTTGTGGGGGCCGGGACAAGACAGGCGGCTCCGAGGAGCTGTTTTTT.

Details on this clonotype: At one of its ends the junction is not consistent with the germline gene, which may arise from a read error. The chain carries TRBV20-1 and TRBJ1-5; the D is unclear. With the DNA end fitting TRBJ2-3 better, the J assignment may be wrong. This CDR3 has 14 residues. In germline, CDR1 is DFQATT, CDR2 SNEGSKA (reference sequence). In DNA form, the CDR3 reads TGCTGTGCCAGCTGGAGTTGGAACAAACAGACCCAGTATTTT. Its translation is CCASWSWNKQTQYF.